What follows describes a single TCR beta chain. Antigen specificity is unknown. The sample originates from a study of T-cell memory formation after mild COVID-19. Regarding the study as a whole: Researchers could not confirm that second-wave clones peaking on day 37 targeted SARS-CoV-2.

There are 15 residues in the CDR3. Trimming left V 4 bases short and J 2 bases short, with 14 bases between. Germline lookup yields CDR1 SGDLS and CDR2 YYNGEE. TCRdb processed the 5' RACE reads anew with MiXCR; each CDR3 protein has one entry. Found here are hundreds of thousands of distinct CDR3 sequences, 25% to 30% of them singletons; the top ten hold 13%. The sequencing input was PBMCs or a T cell subset sorted from them (not recorded which). The V and J genes are TRBV9 and TRBJ2-3; either TRBD1 or TRBD2 may fit D (5 bases each). The TCR originated in an adult woman who had mild COVID-19 (a few samples of this study predate the infection). Cell type and time point are not known. In DNA form, the CDR3 reads TGTGCCAGCAGCCCCCGGGACCGACACACAGATACGCAGTATTTT. Its translation is CASSPRDRHTDTQYF.